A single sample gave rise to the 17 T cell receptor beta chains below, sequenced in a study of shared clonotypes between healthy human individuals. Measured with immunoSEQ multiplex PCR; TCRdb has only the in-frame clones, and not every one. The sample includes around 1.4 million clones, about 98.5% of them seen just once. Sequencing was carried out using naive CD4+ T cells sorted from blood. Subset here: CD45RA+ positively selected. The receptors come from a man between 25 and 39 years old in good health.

DNA of the CDR3: TGTGCCAGCAGTTCAGCCAGGGGGCGTCTAGGTCAGCCCCAGCATTTT. It encodes CASSSARGRLGQPQHF. This chain links TRBV27 with TRBJ1-5; TRBD1 matches at 8 bases. CDR1 is MNHEY, CDR2 SMNVEV, per germline (reference sequence). CDR3 length equals 16 residues. V lost 4 bases, J lost 6 bases, and 11 bases stayed unmatched.

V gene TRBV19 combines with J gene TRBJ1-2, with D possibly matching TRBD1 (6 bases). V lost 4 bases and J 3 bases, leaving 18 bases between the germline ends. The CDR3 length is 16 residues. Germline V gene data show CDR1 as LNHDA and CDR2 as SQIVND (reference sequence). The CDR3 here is CASSRGGTPSDYGYTF. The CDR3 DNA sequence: TGTGCCAGTAGTAGAGGGGGGACACCGTCGGACTATGGCTACACCTTC.

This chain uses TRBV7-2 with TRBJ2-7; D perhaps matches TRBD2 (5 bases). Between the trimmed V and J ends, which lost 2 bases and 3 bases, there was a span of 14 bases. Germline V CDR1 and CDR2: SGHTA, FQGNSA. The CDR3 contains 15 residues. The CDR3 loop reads CASSLFVEGLYEQYF. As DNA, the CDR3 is TGTGCCAGCAGCTTATTCGTAGAGGGTCTCTACGAGCAGTACTTC.

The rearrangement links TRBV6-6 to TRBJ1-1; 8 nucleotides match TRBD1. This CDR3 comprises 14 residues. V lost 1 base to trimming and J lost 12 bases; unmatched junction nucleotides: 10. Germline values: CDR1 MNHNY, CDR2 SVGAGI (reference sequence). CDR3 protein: CASSYYRQGSYPFF. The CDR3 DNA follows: TGTGCCAGCAGTTACTATAGACAGGGGTCGTATCCTTTCTTT.

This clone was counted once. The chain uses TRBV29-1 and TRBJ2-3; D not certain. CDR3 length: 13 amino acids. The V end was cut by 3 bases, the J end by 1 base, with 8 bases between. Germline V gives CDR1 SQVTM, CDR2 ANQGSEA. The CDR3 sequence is CSVDTIRTDTQYF. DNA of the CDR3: TGCAGCGTTGATACGATCCGCACAGATACGCAGTATTTT.

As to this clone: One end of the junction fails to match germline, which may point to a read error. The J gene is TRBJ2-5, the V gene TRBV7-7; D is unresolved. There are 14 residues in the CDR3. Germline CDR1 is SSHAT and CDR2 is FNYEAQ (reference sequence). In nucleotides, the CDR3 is TGTGCTAGCAGCTTTAGACCGGGTATAGAGACCCAGTACTTC. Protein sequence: CASSFRPGIETQYF.

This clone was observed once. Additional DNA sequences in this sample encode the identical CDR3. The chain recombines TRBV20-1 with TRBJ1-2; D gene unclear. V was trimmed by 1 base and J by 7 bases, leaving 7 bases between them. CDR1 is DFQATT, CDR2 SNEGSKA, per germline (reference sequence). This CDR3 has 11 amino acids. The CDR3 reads CSARVGSGYTF. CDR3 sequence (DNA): TGCAGTGCTAGAGTAGGAAGTGGCTACACCTTC.

The CDR3, as DNA: TGTGCCAGCAGTCCCGACAGGGGCGCCCCCACGCAGTATTTT. Translated: CASSPDRGAPTQYF. This rearrangement joins TRBV27 to TRBJ2-3; 8 nucleotides line up with TRBD1. The CDR3 is 14 residues long. Germline values: CDR1 MNHEY, CDR2 SMNVEV (reference sequence). The V and J ends lost 5 bases and 9 bases, in that order; junction bases with no gene match: 10.

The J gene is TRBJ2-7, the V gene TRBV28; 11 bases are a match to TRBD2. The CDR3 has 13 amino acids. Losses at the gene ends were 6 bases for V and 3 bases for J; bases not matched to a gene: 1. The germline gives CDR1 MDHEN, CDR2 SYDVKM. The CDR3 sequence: CASRLAGVYEQYF. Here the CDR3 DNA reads TGTGCCAGCAGACTAGCGGGGGTCTACGAGCAGTACTTC.

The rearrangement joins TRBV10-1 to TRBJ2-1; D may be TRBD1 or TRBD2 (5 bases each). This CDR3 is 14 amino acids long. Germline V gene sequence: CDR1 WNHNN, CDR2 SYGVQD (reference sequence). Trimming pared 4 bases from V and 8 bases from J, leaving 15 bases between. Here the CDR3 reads CASSGGRPRDEQFF. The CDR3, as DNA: TGCGCCAGCAGTGGGGGACGGCCTAGAGATGAGCAGTTCTTC.

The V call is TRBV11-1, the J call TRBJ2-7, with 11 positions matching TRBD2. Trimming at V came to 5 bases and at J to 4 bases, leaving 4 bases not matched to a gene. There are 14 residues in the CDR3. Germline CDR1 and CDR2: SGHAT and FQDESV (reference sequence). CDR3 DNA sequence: TGTGCCAGCAGCGGTAGCGGGAGGGTGTACGAGCAGTACTTC. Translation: CASSGSGRVYEQYF.

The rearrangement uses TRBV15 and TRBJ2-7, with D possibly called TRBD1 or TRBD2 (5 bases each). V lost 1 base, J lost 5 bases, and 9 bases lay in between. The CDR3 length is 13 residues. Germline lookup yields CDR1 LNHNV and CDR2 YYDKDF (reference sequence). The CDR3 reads CATSRARENEQYF. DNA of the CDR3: TGTGCCACCAGCAGAGCCAGGGAGAACGAGCAGTACTTC.

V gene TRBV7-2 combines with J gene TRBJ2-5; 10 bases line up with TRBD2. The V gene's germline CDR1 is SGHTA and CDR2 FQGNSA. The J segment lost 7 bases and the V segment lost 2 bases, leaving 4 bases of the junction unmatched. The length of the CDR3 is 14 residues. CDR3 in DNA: TGTGCCAGCAGCTTACTAGCGGGAGTAGGGACCCAGTACTTC. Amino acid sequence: CASSLLAGVGTQYF.

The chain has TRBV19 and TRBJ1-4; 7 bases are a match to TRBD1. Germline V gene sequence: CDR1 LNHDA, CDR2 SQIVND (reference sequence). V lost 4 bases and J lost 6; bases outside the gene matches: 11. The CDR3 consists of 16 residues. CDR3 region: CASSKTGKKVDEKLFF. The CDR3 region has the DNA TGTGCCAGTAGTAAGACAGGGAAGAAGGTTGATGAAAAACTGTTTTTT.

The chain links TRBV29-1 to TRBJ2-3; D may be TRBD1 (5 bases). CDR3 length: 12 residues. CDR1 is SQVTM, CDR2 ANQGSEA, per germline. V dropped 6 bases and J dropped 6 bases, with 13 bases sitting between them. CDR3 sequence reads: CSVGRKGDTQYF. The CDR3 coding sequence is TGCAGCGTAGGACGGAAGGGGGATACGCAGTATTTT.

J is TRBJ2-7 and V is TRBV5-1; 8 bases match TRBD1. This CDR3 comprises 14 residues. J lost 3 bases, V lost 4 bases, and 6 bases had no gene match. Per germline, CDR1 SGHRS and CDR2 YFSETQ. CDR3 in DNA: TGCGCCAGCAGCCTAACAGGGGGGAACTACGAGCAGTACTTC. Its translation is CASSLTGGNYEQYF.

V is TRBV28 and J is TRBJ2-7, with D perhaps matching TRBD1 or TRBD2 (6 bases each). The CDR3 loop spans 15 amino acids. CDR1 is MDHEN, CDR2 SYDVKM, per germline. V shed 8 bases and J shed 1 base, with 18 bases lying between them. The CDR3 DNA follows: TGTGCCAGCGTTGTCCGGCGGGACAATTCCTACGAGCAGTACTTC. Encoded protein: CASVVRRDNSYEQYF.